The 27 T cell receptor beta chains below all came from one sample that was sequenced in a study of CD8+ T cells in alopecia areata. The treatment here: oral pan-JAK inhibitor, 5-10 mg twice daily. RNA, once extracted, was reverse transcribed into cDNA for use as the sequencing template. The protocol was immunoSEQ multiplex PCR, while the TCRdb copy is restricted to in-frame clones and leaves out a portion. The profile covers 100,000 to 140,000 clones, with around 83% appearing a single time and under 25% taken by the ten largest. The sample was CD8+ T cells sorted from blood, taken at week 24, from a patient treated with tofacitinib. All receptors come from a human donor with alopecia areata.

The chain is built from TRBV7-8 and TRBJ1-1, with 7 bases that match TRBD1. The J segment lost 6 bases and the V segment lost 7 bases, leaving 8 bases of the junction unmatched. The CDR3 spans 13 residues. Germline V gene sequence: CDR1 SGHVS, CDR2 FQNEAQ. The CDR3 DNA is TGTGCCAGCATCAGGGGGACTACTTCTGAAGCTTTCTTT. Its translation: CASIRGTTSEAFF. The entire variable domain, with the rest obtained from reference TRBV7-8 and TRBJ1-1, is as follows: GAGVSQSPRYKVAKRGQDVALRCDPISGHVSLFWYQQALGQGPEFLTYFQNEAQLDKSGLPSDRFFAERPEGSVSTLKIQRTQQEDSAVYLCASIRGTTSEAFFGQGTRLTVV.

This chain joins TRBV2 and TRBJ1-1, with 9 bases identical to TRBD1. The V gene's germline CDR1 is SNHLY and CDR2 FYNNEI. The CDR3 spans 15 residues. Trimming cost V 5 bases and J 4 bases; bases outside gene matches: 8. CDR3 coding DNA: TGTGCCAGCAGTTCGACAGGGGGTTGGAGCACTGAAGCTTTCTTT. This translates into CASSSTGGWSTEAFF.

This chain connects TRBV27 to TRBJ1-1, with 9 nucleotides matching TRBD1. This CDR3 region has 13 residues. V shed 2 bases, J shed 7 bases, and the junction held 2 bases outside the gene matches. The V gene's germline CDR1 is MNHEY and CDR2 SMNVEV (reference sequence). The DNA of the CDR3 is TGTGCCAGCAGTTTAAAGGGACAGGGTGAAGCTTTCTTT. It yields the protein CASSLKGQGEAFF.

Remarks on this clone: One end of the junction fails to match germline, which may point to a read error. This chain uses TRBV10-1 with TRBJ2-2; 7 bases are shared with TRBD2. This CDR3 has 14 amino acids. The germline V gene encodes CDR1 WNHNN and CDR2 SYGVQD (reference sequence). Written as DNA, the CDR3 is TGCGCCAGCAGTGAACTAGAGACGGCGGGGGAGCTATTTTTT. This translates into CASSELETAGELFF.

The rearrangement links TRBV5-1 to TRBJ2-1; D remains ambiguous. The CDR3 has 15 amino acids. V dropped 4 bases and J dropped 3 bases, with 14 bases sitting between them. Germline V gene data show CDR1 as SGHRS and CDR2 as YFSETQ. In DNA form, the CDR3 reads TGCGCCAGCAGCCAGGCCCAGGACGGCTACAATGAGCAGTTCTTC. Residues: CASSQAQDGYNEQFF. Based on the CDR3 plus reference TRBV5-1 and TRBJ2-1, the full variable domain is KAGVTQTPRYLIKTRGQQVTLSCSPISGHRSVSWYQQTPGQGLQFLFEYFSETQRNKGNFPGRFSGRQFSNSRSEMNVSTLELGDSALYLCASSQAQDGYNEQFFGPGTRLTVL.

The chain recombines TRBV10-3 with TRBJ2-7; the D is unclear. Germline V gene data show CDR1 as ENHRY and CDR2 as SYGVKD. The CDR3 totals 16 residues. V gave up 0 bases and J gave up 1 base, with 13 bases separating them. Written as DNA, the CDR3 is TGTGCCATCAGTGAGTCGTCTTACACGGAATCCTACGAGCAGTACTTC. It specifies CAISESSYTESYEQYF.

This clone appeared once. This sequence joins TRBV4-1 and TRBJ2-5; D unclear. Per germline, CDR1 MGHRA and CDR2 YSYEKL. V lost 0 bases to trimming and J lost 2 bases, with 13 bases between them. The length of the CDR3 is 16 residues. The CDR3: CASSQETSYSQETQYF. CDR3 in DNA: TGCGCCAGCAGCCAAGAGACGTCCTATAGTCAAGAGACCCAGTACTTC.

The chain is built from TRBV18 and TRBJ2-1; D might be TRBD2 (6 bases). V was clipped by 6 bases and J by 2 bases, with 17 bases between them. CDR3 length: 16 amino acids. Germline values: CDR1 KGHSH, CDR2 LQKENI. CDR3 nucleotide sequence: TGTGCCAGCTCTCACATGAGCGGGCGCCCCTACAATGAGCAGTTCTTC. This codes for CASSHMSGRPYNEQFF. Supplemented by reference TRBV18 and TRBJ2-1, the full variable domain reads NAGVMQNPRHLVRRRGQEARLRCSPMKGHSHVYWYRQLPEEGLKFMVYLQKENIIDESGMPKERFSAEFPKEGPSILRIQQVVRGDSAAYFCASSHMSGRPYNEQFFGPGTRLTVL.

This chain connects TRBV4-1 to TRBJ2-1, with D unresolved. The CDR3 totals 18 residues. Per the germline V gene, CDR1 is MGHRA and CDR2 is YSYEKL. The V and J ends lost 7 bases and 0 bases respectively, with 22 bases between them. The CDR3 loop reads CASTSQYIRLDSYNEQFF. CDR3 DNA sequence: TGCGCCAGCACAAGCCAATACATTCGACTGGACTCCTACAATGAGCAGTTCTTC.

V gene TRBV7-9 combines with J gene TRBJ2-7; 8 nucleotides align to TRBD1. The CDR3 loop spans 16 amino acids. Germline V CDR1 and CDR2: SEHNR, FQNEAQ (reference sequence). V shed 5 bases, J shed 0 bases, and the junction held 9 bases outside the gene matches. CDR3 loop: CASSLTGTGSSYEQYF. The CDR3 DNA reads TGTGCCAGCAGCCTCACCGGGACAGGAAGCTCCTACGAGCAGTACTTC. The complete variable domain, with remaining parts taken from reference TRBV7-9 and TRBJ2-7, reads DTGVSQNPRHKITKRGQNVTFRCDPISEHNRLYWYRQTLGQGPEFLTYFQNEAQLEKSRLLSDRFSAERPKGSFSTLEIQRTEQGDSAMYLCASSLTGTGSSYEQYFGPGTRLTVT.

The V call is TRBV6-5, the J call TRBJ2-7; possibly TRBD1 or TRBD2 for D (5 bases each). The CDR3 loop spans 14 amino acids. Trimming took off 2 bases at V and 6 bases at J, with 14 bases between the two ends. The germline V gene encodes CDR1 MNHEY and CDR2 SVGAGI. The CDR3 sequence is CASSYEPTGTEQYF. DNA of the CDR3: TGTGCCAGCAGTTACGAACCTACCGGGACCGAGCAGTACTTC.

The chain employs TRBV27 and TRBJ2-1; D gene unclear. Trimming removed 6 bases at V and 5 bases at J, with 11 bases between. The germline V gene encodes CDR1 MNHEY and CDR2 SMNVEV (reference sequence). There are 13 residues in the CDR3. The CDR3 here is CASRDRPHNEQFF. The CDR3 DNA follows: TGTGCCAGCAGAGACCGTCCCCACAATGAGCAGTTCTTC.

The V call is TRBV7-9, the J call TRBJ1-1; D unresolved. The CDR3 spans 17 residues. Germline assignment: CDR1 SEHNR and CDR2 FQNEAQ (reference sequence). V dropped 1 base and J dropped 3 bases, with 18 bases sitting between them. CDR3 nucleotides: TGTGCCAGCAGCTTAGAGTTTCTTGGCGCTAGAGACACTGAAGCTTTCTTT. Translation: CASSLEFLGARDTEAFF.

The chain carries TRBV7-8 and TRBJ2-1; possible D gene TRBD2, 6 bases. CDR1 is SGHVS and CDR2 is FQNEAQ in the germline V gene. V was trimmed by 6 bases and J by 7 bases, leaving 16 bases between them. The CDR3 has 14 amino acids. The DNA of the CDR3 is TGTGCCAGCAGTGCCGAGACTAGTCGGAATGAGCAGTTCTTC. Translation gives CASSAETSRNEQFF.

The chain employs TRBV14 and TRBJ2-3; D is unclear. Germline CDR1 reads SGHDN; CDR2 reads FVKESK. V gave up 0 bases and J gave up 3 bases, with 7 bases separating them. This CDR3 comprises 14 residues. The CDR3 sequence: CASSQDLWTDTQYF. The CDR3 DNA is TGTGCCAGCAGCCAAGATCTCTGGACAGATACGCAGTATTTT.

This clone is a singleton in its sample. This chain joins TRBV7-2 and TRBJ2-1; 13 bases align to TRBD2. The CDR3 length is 17 residues. J lost 4 bases, V lost 4 bases, and 7 bases had no gene match. Germline V gene lookup returns CDR1 SGHTA and CDR2 FQGNSA. The CDR3 region has the DNA TGTGCCAGCAGCTCCGCCCGACTAGCGGGGGGATACAATGAGCAGTTCTTC. Residues: CASSSARLAGGYNEQFF. Full variable domain (missing parts from reference TRBV7-2 and TRBJ2-1): GAGVSQSPSNKVTEKGKDVELRCDPISGHTALYWYRQSLGQGLEFLIYFQGNSAPDKSGLPSDRFSAERTGGSVSTLTIQRTQQEDSAVYLCASSSARLAGGYNEQFFGPGTRLTVL.

The chain is built from TRBV23-1 and TRBJ2-1, with D maybe TRBD2 (7 bases). TRBV23-1 belongs to the ORF category, with a function that is uncertain. Deletions cut 0 bases from V and 3 bases from J, with 15 bases between. This CDR3 comprises 17 residues. The CDR3: CASSQSSGGPNYNEQFF. CDR3 nucleotide sequence: TGCGCCAGCAGTCAATCATCGGGGGGCCCTAACTACAATGAGCAGTTCTTC.

This clone was found once. This rearrangement joins TRBV4-3 to TRBJ1-4; a weak D match, TRBD1 (5 bases). Germline lookup yields CDR1 LGHNA and CDR2 YSLEER. V was shortened by 0 bases and J by 4 bases, with 9 bases between the two germline ends. The CDR3 contains 15 residues. Here the CDR3 DNA reads TGCGCCAGCAGCCAAGAGGGGACCTATAATGAAAAACTGTTTTTT. This sequence encodes CASSQEGTYNEKLFF.

The rearrangement links TRBV10-3 to TRBJ2-6, with D hard to call. V was shortened by 4 bases and J by 0 bases, with 10 bases between the two germline ends. The CDR3 extends over 16 amino acids. Germline CDR1 and CDR2: ENHRY and SYGVKD. CDR3 in DNA: TGTGCCATCAGTGCAGGTGTGAGCTCTGGGGCCAACGTCCTGACTTTC. It yields the protein CAISAGVSSGANVLTF.

This sequence joins TRBV7-8 and TRBJ2-2; D gene ambiguous. The CDR3 runs to 15 residues. The V and J ends lost 5 bases and 4 bases respectively, with 14 bases between them. The germline CDR1 and CDR2 sequences are SGHVS and FQNEAQ. CDR3 nucleotide sequence: TGTGCCAGCAGCCTCGGACGGATCGGCACCGGGGAGCTGTTTTTT. This gives the protein CASSLGRIGTGELFF.

The table lists this clone with a count of one. This chain links TRBV27 with TRBJ2-7, with D unclear. V gave up 6 bases and J gave up 4 bases, with 7 bases separating them. The CDR3 is 11 amino acids. Germline CDR1 is MNHEY and CDR2 is SMNVEV (reference sequence). The CDR3 DNA reads as TGTGCCAGCAGGGAAGGGTACGAGCAGTACTTC. Translation: CASREGYEQYF.

V is TRBV19 and J is TRBJ1-5; TRBD1 matches at 9 bases. Germline CDR1 reads LNHDA; CDR2 reads SQIVND (reference sequence). The CDR3 sequence is 14 residues long. With 3 bases clipped from V and 5 bases from J, the junction kept 2 bases outside the gene matches. CDR3 sequence: CASSIWTGDQPQHF. The CDR3 DNA is TGTGCCAGTAGTATCTGGACAGGGGATCAGCCCCAGCATTTT.

This sequence joins TRBV11-1 and TRBJ2-5, with TRBD2 identical over 13 bases. Trimming cost V 3 bases and J 2 bases; bases outside gene matches: 9. The germline gives CDR1 SGHAT, CDR2 FQDESV (reference sequence). This CDR3 contains 18 residues. Here the CDR3 DNA reads TGTGCCAGCAGCTTTACCCCCGGGACTAGCGGGGAACAAGAGACCCAGTACTTC. It codes for CASSFTPGTSGEQETQYF.

Here the CDR3 DNA reads TGTGCCAGCAGTGAAGCGGGACAGGCCCCTGAAGCTTTCTTT. It specifies CASSEAGQAPEAFF. This chain uses TRBV6-1 with TRBJ1-1; 8 bases agree with TRBD1. The germline CDR1 and CDR2 sequences are MNHNS and SASEGT. V was pared by 0 bases and J by 6 bases, with 3 bases of the junction left unmatched. This CDR3 is 14 amino acids long.

This chain joins TRBV6-5 and TRBJ2-1; D is possibly TRBD1 or TRBD2 (5 bases each). Germline V gene data show CDR1 as MNHEY and CDR2 as SVGAGI. The CDR3 is 12 residues long. Trimming removed 9 bases at V and 5 bases at J, with 11 bases between. The CDR3 nucleotides read TGTGCCAGTCGGGGCCTCGACAATGAGCAGTTCTTC. This sequence encodes CASRGLDNEQFF.

To note about this clone: Other nucleotide sequences from this sample produce the same CDR3. The J gene is TRBJ1-2, the V gene TRBV29-1; TRBD1 might be the D (5 bases). With 3 bases removed from V and 8 bases from J, the gap between germline ends came to 10 bases. CDR3 length: 11 amino acids. Germline values: CDR1 SQVTM, CDR2 ANQGSEA. The CDR3 bases are TGCAGCGTTGAGACTGGGGGAGGCTACACCTTC. Translating gives CSVETGGGYTF.

The rearrangement uses TRBV10-1 and TRBJ2-1; a possible D gene is TRBD2 (6 bases). V was shortened by 7 bases and J by 8 bases, with 18 bases between the two germline ends. Germline CDR1 WNHNN, CDR2 SYGVQD (reference sequence). The CDR3 runs 14 residues. CDR3 bases: TGCGCCAGCACCGGCGGGGTGTCTGTGGATGAGCAGTTCTTC. As protein: CASTGGVSVDEQFF.